This T cell receptor (beta chain) is from a study of CD8 T cell repertoires and HIV-1 epitope variants. Study background: Twenty-five autologous and known Gag and Nef epitope variant peptides each stimulated T cells separately.

Assay: immunoSEQ multiplex PCR; the TCRdb copy retains only in-frame clones and omits some. Among around 5,200 clones, less than 70% were seen once, and the ten largest hold around two fifths. To note about this clone: Its specificity is unknown.

This CDR3 region has 14 residues. Per germline, CDR1 SEHNR and CDR2 FQNEAQ (reference sequence). Trimming shortened V by 5 bases and J by 5 bases, and 13 bases separated the two germline ends. Sequencing was performed on cultured CD8+ T cells derived from PBMCs. This TCR derives from a male donor with HIV. The J gene is TRBJ1-5, the V gene TRBV7-9; the D gene is possibly TRBD1 (5 bases). CDR3 residues: CASSRTGGDQPQHF. The CDR3 nucleotides are TGTGCCAGCAGCCGCACCGGGGGGGATCAGCCCCAGCATTTT.